This T cell receptor (beta chain) was recorded in a study of blood T cells in healthy people across ages. This CDR3 spans 14 amino acids. V was trimmed by 1 base and J by 3 bases, leaving 8 bases between them. The second PCR ran about 7 to 12 cycles with a sample-barcoded 5' primer and J-beta primers. Researchers report that a template-switch adaptor with 12 random nucleotides tagged each cDNA molecule. Paired-end reads containing CDR3 totaled no fewer than 2.5 million for each sample. One entry per CDR3 protein, called by TCRdb with MiXCR from the 5' RACE reads. The table lists some 860,000 distinct CDR3 sequences, roughly three fifths of them singletons, with 20% to 30% in the top ten.

Sequenced: blood. The receptor was isolated from a man aged 35 to 55 in good health. J is TRBJ2-3 and V is TRBV12-3 or TRBV12-4, with D unclear. CDR3 residues: CASSLVWGTDTQYF. CDR3 coding DNA: TGTGCCAGCAGTTTAGTTTGGGGTACAGATACGCAGTATTTT.